This TCR beta chain was recovered during a study of shared clonotypes between healthy human individuals (dated by TCRdb to between 2020 and 2021). Describing the broader study: A couple of women and three men aged 18 to 49 years were included in the cohort. Per donor, three plates each were used for CD4 naive and CD4 memory, two for CD8 naive, and one for CD8 memory. To estimate repertoire size and how much clonotype sharing occurs between individuals, the study deeply sequenced the blood TCR repertoires of roughly 5 healthy adults. Libraries were prepared and TCR repertoires were sequenced by different laboratories using diverse techniques, in order to increase sequencing depth and limit assay-specific biases. Between about 0.94 and 8.9 billion PBMCs per donor were obtained by leukapheresis.

Study-wide findings and limitations: Compared with non-shared clonotypes, clonotypes shared by all four sorted-subset donors had higher generation probabilities. Pairwise subsampling led to the expectation that sequencing depth would affect the degree of clonotype sharing among donors. Even with the large sequencing depth, rarefaction of the sorted-subset datasets indicated that sequencing was incomplete. Sharing across a few donors was observed for 4.5% to 6.5% of naive CD4, under 4% of naive CD8, 2.3% of memory CD4, and roughly 0.4% of memory CD8 clonotypes. The small number of donors limited the genetic and exposure-history diversity represented. Naive subsets generally had larger estimated clonotype richness than memory subsets did. Sampling was restricted to blood, and TCR repertoires in tissue are likely to differ from TCR repertoires in blood.

The donors were healthy, HIV-negative adults with no recently reported acute infections or vaccinations. Every donor was a Caucasian adult residing in Nashville, Tennessee, USA. CD8 memory samples consisted of magnetically selected CD45RO+ cells combined with CCR7-negative CD45RA+ effector memory (TemRA) cells. Blood was obtained by leukapheresis, after which PBMCs were separated by Ficoll-Histopaque density gradient centrifugation and cryopreserved in liquid nitrogen vapor phase. Purity and quantity of every magnetically sorted T cell population were checked by analytical flow cytometry. Genomic DNA was isolated from every sorted fraction and measured by UV absorbance on a Nanodrop 2000c. A remark on this clone: What antigen it recognizes has not been identified. One base away there is no much larger clone; base qualities are not given.

Using the deep immunoSEQ assay, TCR CDR3 regions were amplified from genomic DNA by multiplex PCR. For each cell subset, the extracted genomic DNA was distributed evenly across all wells of several immunoSEQ 96-well plates, and each plate served as one replicate. For sorted subsets, roughly 200 ng of genomic DNA, equivalent to tens of thousands of T cell genomes, went into each replicate PCR. Purified libraries were measured with a Qubit 3.0 fluorometer, size-checked on a Bioanalyzer 2100, and measured again with the KAPA Library Quantification kit. A separate single-read 150-cycle Illumina NextSeq 550 flow cell was used to sequence each immunoSEQ 96-well plate. Per the authors' processing: The immunoSEQ output contained only junctional sequences without quality scores, so filtering could not match that applied to full-length reads. To assign V/J genes and CDR3, sequences were annotated against IMGT germline references using PyIR, a Python wrapper for IgBLAST v1.9. Reads were removed for weak V/J assignments (E-value above 1e-6), missing CDR3, stop codons, out-of-frame junctions, or ambiguous translated residues. V3J clonotypes were defined as sequences sharing an identical inferred V gene, J gene, and CDR3 amino acid sequence. Percentage overlap between repertoires was calculated by dividing the number of shared unique clonotypes by the size of the smaller repertoire. Three approaches were used to assess repertoire richness: RTK rarefaction, the Chao1 estimator, and Recon v2.1 estimates of unobserved clonotypes. OLGA was used to compute generation probabilities for all TCRbeta clonotypes that the gDNA method yielded from several donors. The table comes from immuneACCESS by way of TCRdb, which keeps in-frame sequences with V and J called. Part of the clones is missing from these tables; in studies checked, under half for an unresolved V gene and the rest for unknown reasons. V, J and clone size derive from that table, while D and trimming were established from the DNA sequence. For this sample there are 85,000 to 100,000 clones; almost 70% appear just once. Of the sample, 50% is held by the ten largest clones.

The receptor was isolated from a man younger than 45 in good health. Source material: memory CD8+ T cells sorted from blood. The sample's cell subset or site label is to be understood as: CD45RO+ cells pooled with CCR7-negative TemRA cells.

The DNA sequence is as follows: TGCGCCAGCGCTAACAGGGTCTTTAAGGTAGATACGCAGTATTTT. It specifies CASANRVFKVDTQYF. The rearranged chain carries TRBV5-1 and TRBJ2-3; the best D guess is TRBD1, with 6 bases matching. The CDR3 holds 15 amino acids from the cysteine to the phenylalanine. This entry keeps only the CDR3 DNA: 45 bases, framed from base 1. From the germline V gene, CDR1 is SGHRS and CDR2 is YFSETQ. Trimming takes 7 bases from V and 5 bases from J, and the germline ends sit 20 bases apart.